This TCR beta chain was observed in a study of shared clonotypes between healthy human individuals. The donors, healthy adults who were HIV-negative, had experienced no recent acute infections or vaccinations. Naive CD45RA+ and memory CD45RA-negative subsets were split from CD4+ cells. Study-level findings and limits: The study generally estimated greater richness for naive than memory subsets.

The CDR3 sequence is 13 residues long. Trimming cost V 7 bases and J 4 bases, with 11 bases left between them. CDR1 is ENHRY and CDR2 is SYGVKD in the germline V gene. In the case of this clone: Its antigen is undetermined.

Sequencing used immunoSEQ multiplex PCR; TCRdb keeps in-frame clones, though not all of them. The sample comprises millions of clones, around nine tenths of which are singletons, and around 0.14% rests with the top ten. The rearrangement joins TRBV10-3 to TRBJ1-3; the D gene is possibly TRBD1 (5 bases). Sequencing was performed on naive CD4+ T cells sorted from blood. Stated subset: CD45RA+ positively selected. This TCR was sampled from a man in his late teens or twenties in good health. Written as DNA, the CDR3 is TGTGCCATCACTCAGGGTACGGGAAACACCATATATTTT. Its protein is CAITQGTGNTIYF.